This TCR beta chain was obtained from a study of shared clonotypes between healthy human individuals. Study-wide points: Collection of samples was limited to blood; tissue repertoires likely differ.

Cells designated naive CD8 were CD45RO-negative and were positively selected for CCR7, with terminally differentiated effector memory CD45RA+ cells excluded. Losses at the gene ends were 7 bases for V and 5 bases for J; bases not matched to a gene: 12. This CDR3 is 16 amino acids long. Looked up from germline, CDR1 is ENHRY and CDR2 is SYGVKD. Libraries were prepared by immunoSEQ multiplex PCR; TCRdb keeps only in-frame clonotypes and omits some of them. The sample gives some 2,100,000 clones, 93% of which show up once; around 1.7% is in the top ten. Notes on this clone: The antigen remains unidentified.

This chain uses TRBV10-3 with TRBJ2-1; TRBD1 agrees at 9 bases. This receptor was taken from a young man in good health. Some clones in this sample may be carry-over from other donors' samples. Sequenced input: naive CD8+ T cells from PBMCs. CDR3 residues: CAIKSPRTGVHNEQFF. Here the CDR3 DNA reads TGTGCCATCAAATCGCCGAGGACAGGGGTGCACAATGAGCAGTTCTTC.